This TCR beta chain derives from a study of identical twins. Study observations and caveats: Beta out-of-frame sequences displayed a weaker excess of sharing between twins.

The CDR3 length is 13 residues. Germline V gives CDR1 MNHNS, CDR2 SASEGT. This clonotype showed up many times. What it recognizes is unknown. Sequence at one end of the junction differs from germline and may be a read error. From the 5' RACE reads, TCRdb called clonotypes with MiXCR, one entry per CDR3 protein. The sample includes about 150,000 distinct CDR3 sequences, under 4.5% of them seen just once. V and J are TRBV6-1 and TRBJ2-1, with TRBD1 matching over 9 bases. Input material: memory T cells sorted from blood. The origin of this receptor is a man aged 18 to 35 in good health. This CDR3 reads CASSPHGTGYGVF. As DNA, the CDR3 is TGTGCCAGCAGTCCCCATGGGACAGGGTATGGGGTCTTC.